These T cell receptor beta chains were read from a single sample in a study of blood T cell repertoires in COVID-19. Libraries were prepared by immunoSEQ multiplex PCR; TCRdb keeps only in-frame clonotypes and omits some of them. Altogether fewer than 200,000 clones are present, approximately 81% being singletons, with the ten largest covering 3% to 3.5%. The sample taken for sequencing was peripheral blood. The receptors shown here come from a human donor with acute or convalescent COVID-19. The donor label of this sample is uncertain. CDR3s include the opening cysteine and the closing phenylalanine or tryptophan. The order of the fields is V gene, D gene, J gene, clone size, CDR3 protein, CDR3 DNA. D genes are given only for firm matches. The size field is filled for only some rows; it gives once, few, many or a size class.

TRBV7-9	TRBD1	TRBJ1-4	.	CASSSRQGRGEKLFF	TGTGCCAGCAGCTCCAGACAGGGTCGGGGTGAAAAACTGTTTTTT
TRBV3-1/TRBV3-2	TRBD2	TRBJ2-1	.	CASSRGTSGYNEQFF	TGTGCCAGCAGCCGTGGGACTAGCGGTTACAATGAGCAGTTCTTC
TRBV7-3	.	TRBJ1-1	.	CASSADSGGTEAFF	TGTGCCAGCAGCGCCGACTCGGGGGGCACTGAAGCTTTCTTT
TRBV27	TRBD1	TRBJ2-7	.	CASSTGQGAAYEQYF	TGTGCCAGCAGTACGGGACAGGGGGCTGCCTACGAGCAGTACTTC
TRBV19	TRBD2	TRBJ2-7	.	CASTPRGGEQYF	TGTGCCAGTACCCCGAGGGGAGGGGAGCAGTACTTC
TRBV3-1/TRBV3-2	.	TRBJ1-1	.	CASSHERSTEAFF	TGTGCCAGCAGCCACGAAAGGAGCACTGAAGCTTTCTTT
TRBV11-3	TRBD2	TRBJ2-3	.	CASSPRIAGGPGTDTQYF	TGTGCCAGCAGCCCTCGAATAGCGGGGGGGCCGGGCACAGATACGCAGTATTTT
TRBV3-1/TRBV3-2	.	TRBJ2-2	.	CASSPTRLSGELFF	TGTGCCAGCAGTCCTACTAGACTCAGCGGGGAGCTGTTTTTT
TRBV19	.	TRBJ1-4	.	CASRRQQTNEKLFF	TGTGCCAGTAGAAGACAGCAAACTAATGAAAAACTGTTTTTT
TRBV28	.	TRBJ1-2	.	CASSSTVNYGYTF	TGTGCCAGCAGCTCGACAGTTAACTATGGCTACACCTTC
TRBV19	.	TRBJ1-2	few	CASSIDDSRGGYTF	TGTGCCAGTAGTATAGACGACAGCAGGGGCGGCTACACCTTC
TRBV10-2	.	TRBJ1-6	few	CASSVQGGNSPLHF	TGCGCCAGCAGTGTCCAGGGAGGAAATTCACCCCTCCACTTT
TRBV30	.	TRBJ1-2	.	CAWSVLGGANYGYTF	TGTGCCTGGAGTGTATTGGGGGGGGCTAACTATGGCTACACCTTC
TRBV2	.	TRBJ1-2	.	CASSEALRHYGYTF	TGTGCCAGCAGTGAAGCCTTGAGGCACTATGGCTACACCTTC
TRBV16	TRBD1	TRBJ1-3	.	CASRKTGRNTIYF	TGTGCCAGCAGAAAGACAGGGCGAAACACCATATATTTT
TRBV30	.	TRBJ1-5	.	CAWNSQGLLEAQHF	TGTGCCTGGAATAGTCAGGGGCTGCTTGAGGCCCAGCATTTT
TRBV19	.	TRBJ2-3	.	CASSLPGGAPTDTQYF	TGTGCCAGTAGTCTCCCAGGAGGGGCCCCAACAGATACGCAGTATTTT
TRBV5-5	TRBD2	TRBJ2-1	.	CASTPVAGGLGNEQFF	TGTGCCAGCACCCCCGTAGCGGGGGGGCTAGGCAATGAGCAGTTCTTC
TRBV5-1	.	TRBJ2-4	.	CASRISMYDSNLAKNIQYF	TGCGCCAGCAGAATTTCAATGTATGACAGCAACCTAGCCAAAAACATTCAGTACTTC
TRBV5-4	TRBD1	TRBJ2-2	few	CASSWGGTGKTGELFF	TGTGCCAGCAGCTGGGGGGGGACAGGGAAGACCGGGGAGCTGTTTTTT
TRBV28	.	TRBJ2-2	.	CASSFQGPATGELFF	TGTGCCAGCAGTTTCCAGGGTCCAGCCACCGGGGAGCTGTTTTTT
TRBV5-5	TRBD1	TRBJ1-1	.	CASRPRTGAMNTEAFF	TGTGCCAGCAGGCCTCGGACAGGGGCAATGAACACTGAAGCTTTCTTT
TRBV3-1/TRBV3-2	TRBD1	TRBJ1-6	.	CASSQEGQGNSPLHF	TGTGCCAGCAGCCAAGAGGGACAGGGTAATTCACCCCTCCACTTT
TRBV2	TRBD1	TRBJ1-6	.	CASEDRGRSSPLHF	TGTGCCAGCGAAGACAGGGGGCGAAGTTCACCCCTCCACTTT
TRBV30	.	TRBJ1-5	.	CAWGRGKDQPQHF	TGTGCCTGGGGCCGCGGTAAGGATCAGCCCCAGCATTTT
TRBV4-1	.	TRBJ1-6	few	CASSLKTGLPLRAYNSPLHF	TGCGCCAGCAGCCTTAAGACAGGTCTACCCTTACGGGCTTATAATTCACCCCTCCACTTT
TRBV7-2	TRBD1	TRBJ2-1	.	CASSEQGMRNNEQFF	TGTGCCAGCAGCGAACAGGGGATGCGCAATAATGAGCAGTTCTTC
TRBV3-1/TRBV3-2	TRBD1	TRBJ1-5	.	CASSQATGDNQPQHF	TGTGCCAGCAGCCAAGCGACAGGGGACAATCAGCCCCAGCATTTT
TRBV7-8	.	TRBJ1-6	.	CASSLVIGSPLHF	TGTGCCAGCAGCTTAGTGATCGGTTCACCCCTCCACTTT
TRBV5-1	.	TRBJ1-1	.	CASSFEGRATEAFF	TGCGCCAGCAGCTTCGAGGGTAGAGCCACTGAAGCTTTCTTT
TRBV28	TRBD1	TRBJ1-1	.	CASSFGTGMNTEAFF	TGTGCCAGCAGTTTCGGGACAGGGATGAACACTGAAGCTTTCTTT
TRBV27	.	TRBJ1-1	.	CASSLGTGIRAEAFF	TGTGCCAGCAGTTTAGGAACAGGGATTAGAGCTGAAGCTTTCTTT
TRBV7-3	.	TRBJ2-1	.	CASSPRGRSSYNEQFF	TGTGCCAGCAGCCCCAGGGGGAGGAGCTCCTACAATGAGCAGTTCTTC
TRBV24-1	.	TRBJ1-2	once	CATSVGGARGYTF	TGTGCCACCAGTGTGGGGGGGGCGCGTGGCTACACCTTC
TRBV10-3	TRBD1	TRBJ1-1	.	CAITGTANTEAFF	TGTGCCATCACCGGGACAGCGAACACTGAAGCTTTCTTT
TRBV5-5	.	TRBJ1-1	.	CASASRGTEAFF	TGTGCCAGCGCTAGCAGGGGCACTGAAGCTTTCTTT
TRBV18	TRBD1	TRBJ1-5	.	CASSPQGAFSGNQPQHF	TGTGCCAGCTCACCGCAGGGGGCGTTTTCCGGAAATCAGCCCCAGCATTTT
TRBV13	TRBD1	TRBJ2-6	.	CASSFQGAGANVLTF	TGTGCCAGCAGCTTTCAGGGGGCTGGGGCCAACGTCCTGACTTTC
TRBV18	.	TRBJ1-1	.	CASSPPQGSTEAFF	TGTGCCAGCTCACCACCACAGGGTAGCACTGAAGCTTTCTTT
TRBV3-1/TRBV3-2	.	TRBJ1-2	.	CASSQQKRAFNYGYTF	TGTGCCAGCAGCCAACAAAAGAGGGCTTTTAACTATGGCTACACCTTC
TRBV9	TRBD1	TRBJ1-2	.	CASSVETGDYGYTF	TGTGCCAGCAGCGTAGAGACAGGGGACTATGGCTACACCTTC
TRBV6-5	TRBD1	TRBJ2-7	.	CASSYSQGAFSYEQYF	TGTGCCAGCAGTTACTCCCAGGGGGCCTTCTCCTACGAGCAGTACTTC
TRBV7-9	.	TRBJ1-1	.	CASSRELSNTEAFF	TGTGCCAGCAGCCGGGAACTTTCGAACACTGAAGCTTTCTTT
TRBV18	TRBD1	TRBJ1-5	.	CASSDDRDYQPQHF	TGTGCCAGCTCAGACGACAGGGATTACCAGCCCCAGCATTTT
TRBV19	.	TRBJ1-2	.	CASSPQGRGGYGYTF	TGTGCCAGTAGTCCACAGGGTCGGGGTGGCTATGGCTACACCTTC
TRBV30	.	TRBJ2-7	once	CAWSPLGPGRDDYEQYF	TGTGCCTGGAGCCCCCTGGGTCCGGGGCGGGATGACTACGAGCAGTACTTC
TRBV19	TRBD1	TRBJ1-1	.	CASSPGYRGLNTEAFF	TGTGCCAGTAGTCCAGGCTACAGGGGACTGAACACTGAAGCTTTCTTT
TRBV18	.	TRBJ1-4	few	CASSQTETNEKLFF	TGTGCCAGCTCCCAGACAGAGACTAATGAAAAACTGTTTTTT
TRBV2	.	TRBJ2-7	.	CASSEGDNYYYEQYF	TGTGCCAGCAGTGAAGGAGATAACTACTACTACGAGCAGTACTTC
TRBV10-1	TRBD1	TRBJ1-4	.	CASSESQGAGEKLFF	TGCGCCAGCAGTGAGTCCCAGGGGGCAGGGGAAAAACTGTTTTTT
TRBV9	.	TRBJ1-3	.	CASSVERGSSGNTIYF	TGTGCCAGCAGCGTAGAAAGGGGCAGTTCTGGAAACACCATATATTTT
TRBV10-3	TRBD1	TRBJ1-6	.	CAMSLRQGSSPLHF	TGTGCCATGTCCCTCAGACAGGGGAGTTCACCCCTCCACTTT
TRBV7-3	.	TRBJ2-2	few	CASSLSLWNTGELFF	TGTGCCAGCAGCTTATCGTTGTGGAACACCGGGGAGCTGTTTTTT
TRBV11-2	TRBD1	TRBJ1-4	.	CASSYGQGKLFF	TGTGCCAGCAGCTACGGACAGGGAAAACTGTTTTTT
TRBV11-3	TRBD2	TRBJ2-2	.	CASSRTSGYTGELFF	TGTGCCAGCAGCAGGACTAGCGGGTATACCGGGGAGCTGTTTTTT
TRBV5-4	TRBD2	TRBJ2-5	.	CAMGLAGGKAETQYF	TGTGCCATGGGACTAGCGGGGGGTAAAGCGGAGACCCAGTACTTC
TRBV3-1/TRBV3-2	.	TRBJ1-5	.	CASSPGDWGNQPQHF	TGTGCCAGCAGTCCTGGAGACTGGGGCAATCAGCCCCAGCATTTT
TRBV4-1	TRBD2	TRBJ2-5	.	CASSQLSPDSGGAQETQYF	TGCGCCAGCAGCCAATTATCCCCCGATAGCGGGGGAGCACAAGAGACCCAGTACTTC
TRBV5-1	TRBD2	TRBJ2-2	.	CASSLGPRLAATGELFF	TGCGCCAGCAGCTTGGGGCCCAGACTAGCGGCAACCGGGGAGCTGTTTTTT
TRBV7-8	.	TRBJ1-2	.	CASSLPAAGAIAGYTF	TGTGCCAGCAGCTTACCTGCCGCAGGCGCCATTGCTGGCTACACCTTC